This passage covers 30 T cell receptor beta chains from one sample sequenced in a study of blood T cells in healthy people across ages. Combining a sample-barcoded 5' primer with a J-beta primer mix, a second PCR ran for roughly 7 to 11 cycles. TCRdb independently ran MiXCR on the 5' RACE reads; one entry per CDR3 protein. The sample includes about 1,500,000 distinct CDR3 sequences, about 28% seen only once; the top ten take 7.7%. Sequenced sample: blood. The origin of the receptors is a woman in her twenties or thirties in good health.

V is TRBV5-6 and J is TRBJ2-4, with D perhaps matching TRBD1 (5 bases). The end of the DNA is better explained by TRBJ2-7, so the J call may be wrong. The CDR3 has 13 residues. Germline V gives CDR1 SGHDT, CDR2 YYEEEE. The CDR3: CASSGETDYEQYF. The CDR3, as DNA: TGTGCCAGCAGCGGAGAGACAGACTACGAGCAGTACTTC.

This clonotype was seen more than once but under ten times. The chain employs TRBV7-9 and TRBJ2-1, with D possibly called TRBD1 or TRBD2 (5 bases each). Trimming stripped 4 bases from V and 4 bases from J, with 23 bases between. The length of the CDR3 is 18 residues. The germline V gene has CDR1 SEHNR and CDR2 FQNEAQ (reference sequence). CDR3 region: CASSSQRTDRGDYNEQFF. CDR3 in DNA: TGTGCCAGCAGCTCTCAACGAACCGACAGAGGGGATTACAATGAGCAGTTCTTC.

This clonotype was counted a few times. The chain combines TRBV6-1 with TRBJ2-5; D perhaps matches TRBD2 (5 bases). The J call may be in error: the DNA end matches TRBJ2-7 better. Germline values: CDR1 MNHNS, CDR2 SASEGT. This CDR3 has 14 residues. CDR3 DNA: TGTGCCAGCAGTGAGAGCGGTGGTTCGGCCGAGCAGTACTTC. Its protein product is CASSESGGSAEQYF.

The gene calls are TRBV28 and TRBJ2-5, with D maybe TRBD2 (5 bases). Per germline, CDR1 MDHEN and CDR2 SYDVKM. Trimming removed 4 bases from V and 3 bases from J, with 6 bases in between. CDR3 length equals 12 residues. The chain's CDR3 is CASSSGKETQYF. CDR3 coding DNA: TGTGCCAGCAGTTCCGGGAAAGAGACCCAGTACTTC.

About this clonotype itself: This clone may be a read error of a much larger clone one base away. The missing conserved phenylalanine or tryptophan at the end of this CDR3 makes a read error likely. The chain couples TRBV20-1 to TRBJ2-5; 9 bases line up with TRBD2. Germline-derived CDR1 and CDR2 are DFQATT and SNEGSKA (reference sequence). The J segment lost 4 bases and the V segment lost 6 bases, leaving 12 bases of the junction unmatched. The CDR3 has 15 amino acids. The CDR3 sequence: CSAHRVAGVRETQYS. The CDR3 DNA reads as TGCAGTGCCCATAGGGTAGCGGGAGTTAGAGAGACCCAGTACTCC.

The chain carries TRBV6-1 and TRBJ2-5; D is undetermined. The CDR3 has 13 amino acids. Deletions cut 3 bases from V and 0 bases from J, with 5 bases between. Germline V lookup: CDR1 MNHNS, CDR2 SASEGT. CDR3 sequence: CASSDEYQETQYF. The DNA of the CDR3 is TGTGCCAGCAGTGACGAATACCAAGAGACCCAGTACTTC.

About this clonotype itself: At one end the junction does not follow the germline gene, possibly because of a read error. The chain couples TRBV5-1 to TRBJ1-6; 8 bases match TRBD1. The CDR3 consists of 18 residues. Germline assignment: CDR1 SGHRS and CDR2 YFSETQ. The CDR3 DNA is TGCGCCAGCAGCTTGGGTTTCAGTACAACAGGGGGTAATTCACTCCTCCACTTT. Encoded protein: CASSLGFSTTGGNSLLHF.

This chain uses TRBV10-3 with TRBJ2-7; 11 nucleotides align to TRBD2. The CDR3 contains 18 residues. In germline, CDR1 is ENHRY, CDR2 SYGVKD. Trimming took 2 bases from V and 5 from J; bases not matched to a gene: 14. The DNA for the CDR3 is TGTGCCATCAGTGAGCCACACGGGACTAGCGGAGCTGGAGACGAGCAGTACTTC. This sequence encodes CAISEPHGTSGAGDEQYF.

Regarding this clonotype: This may come from a read error, since a much larger clone is one base off. CDR3 region: CASSYEGASNERFF. The CDR3 nucleotides read TGTGCCAGCAGTTACGAGGGGGCATCTAATGAGCGGTTCTTC. V gene TRBV6-6 combines with J gene TRBJ2-1, with 7 nucleotides matching TRBD1. This CDR3 has 14 residues. Per germline, CDR1 MNHNY and CDR2 SVGAGI (reference sequence).

The chain joins TRBV19 to TRBJ1-5, with TRBD1 identical over 9 bases. The length of the CDR3 is 16 residues. J was trimmed by 4 bases and V by 7 bases; bases with no gene match: 11. Germline V gene data show CDR1 as LNHDA and CDR2 as SQIVND (reference sequence). CDR3 coding DNA: TGTGCCAGTATAGGCTCTGGGACAGGGAAAAATCAGCCCCAGCATTTT. As protein: CASIGSGTGKNQPQHF.

This clonotype was counted only a few times. A read error may be the cause here, since a much bigger clone is one base away. V and J are TRBV4-3 and TRBJ2-1; D is unclear. The length of the CDR3 is 15 residues. CDR1 and CDR2 from the germline V gene are LGHNA and YSLEER. This CDR3 reads CAGSRMLSSYNEQFF. CDR3 DNA sequence: TGCGCCGGCAGTCGTATGCTCAGCTCCTACAATGAGCAGTTCTTC.

Turning to this clonotype: A single base separates this from a much larger clone, so it may be a read error. J is TRBJ2-7 and V is TRBV29-1; 7 bases agree with TRBD1. The length of the CDR3 is 12 residues. The germline V gene encodes CDR1 SQVTM and CDR2 ANQGSEA. The V and J ends lost 4 bases and 7 bases, in that order; junction bases with no gene match: 7. DNA for the CDR3: TGCAGCGTTGCCCGACAGGGCAATGAGCAGTACTTC. Amino acids: CSVARQGNEQYF.

This clonotype was detected only a few times. The J gene is TRBJ1-1, the V gene TRBV7-2; no clear D gene. In germline, CDR1 is SGHTA, CDR2 FQGNSA. V shed 1 base and J shed 6 bases, with 9 bases lying between them. CDR3 length: 13 amino acids. CDR3 sequence (DNA): TGTGCCAGCAGCTTAGTAGACAAGGCTGAAGCTTTCTTT. It yields the protein CASSLVDKAEAFF.

This clonotype occurred a few times. The CDR3 DNA follows: TGTGCCAGCAGTTCTGGACAGGGGACTTCACCCCTCCACTTT. Encoded protein: CASSSGQGTSPLHF. The rearrangement joins TRBV28 to TRBJ1-6, with TRBD1 identical over 9 bases. Germline loops: CDR1 MDHEN, CDR2 SYDVKM. V gave up 4 bases and J gave up 9 bases; unmatched junction bases: 4. This CDR3 spans 14 amino acids.

This clonotype occurred many times. CDR3 loop: CASSRGAGGIQETQYF. The CDR3 region has the DNA TGTGCCAGCTCAAGGGGGGCCGGAGGGATCCAAGAGACCCAGTACTTC. The rearrangement joins TRBV27 to TRBJ2-5; D could derive from TRBD1 or TRBD2 (6 bases each). The CDR3 runs 16 residues. Germline CDR1 reads MNHEY; CDR2 reads SMNVEV (reference sequence). With 8 bases removed from V and 1 base from J, the gap between germline ends came to 20 bases.

This clonotype has only a few counts. This chain joins TRBV20-1 and TRBJ2-3; 11 positions match TRBD2. Losses at the gene ends were 3 bases for V and 5 bases for J; bases not matched to a gene: 7. Germline assignment: CDR1 DFQATT and CDR2 SNEGSKA (reference sequence). The CDR3 is 15 amino acids. The CDR3 protein is CSARRLAGTQDTQYF. The CDR3 bases are TGCAGTGCTAGGAGACTAGCGGGGACACAAGATACGCAGTATTTT.

The V and J genes are TRBV28 and TRBJ2-1; D not certain. The V and J ends lost 5 bases and 4 bases respectively, with 18 bases between them. CDR1 and CDR2 (germline): MDHEN, SYDVKM. This CDR3 region has 16 residues. CDR3 DNA sequence: TGTGCCAGCAGTCACGCCCGAGGACGAAAATACAATGAGCAGTTCTTC. Its translation: CASSHARGRKYNEQFF.

This clonotype was recorded at least ten times. This chain's CDR3 is CASSGGERSGAYEQYF. The CDR3 DNA sequence: TGCGCCAGCAGCGGGGGGGAGAGATCGGGAGCCTACGAGCAGTACTTC. V usage is TRBV5-1 and J usage is TRBJ2-7, with 7 positions matching TRBD2. V lost 4 bases, J lost 2 bases, and 12 bases stayed unmatched. Germline V gives CDR1 SGHRS, CDR2 YFSETQ. The CDR3 runs to 16 residues.

J is TRBJ1-2 and V is TRBV5-1; D gene uncertain. The V and J ends lost 4 bases and 0 bases respectively, with 10 bases between them. This CDR3 region has 14 residues. CDR1 is SGHRS and CDR2 is YFSETQ in the germline V gene. The CDR3, as DNA: TGCGCCAGCAGCGTCGAAGGAGCTAACTATGGCTACACCTTC. It specifies CASSVEGANYGYTF. Using reference TRBV5-1 and TRBJ1-2 for the parts outside the CDR3, the full variable domain is KAGVTQTPRYLIKTRGQQVTLSCSPISGHRSVSWYQQTPGQGLQFLFEYFSETQRNKGNFPGRFSGRQFSNSRSEMNVSTLELGDSALYLCASSVEGANYGYTFGSGTRLTVV.

Here the CDR3 DNA reads TGCAGCGTTGTGACAGGGTTGGAGGAAGCTTTCTTT. It specifies CSVVTGLEEAFF. The rearrangement joins TRBV29-1 to TRBJ1-1, with TRBD1 matching over 7 bases. Trimming at V came to 4 bases and at J to 8 bases, leaving 7 bases not matched to a gene. This CDR3 region has 12 residues. Germline V lookup: CDR1 SQVTM, CDR2 ANQGSEA.

This clonotype occurred once. A much larger clone lies one base from this, so it may be a read error. The gene calls are TRBV5-1 and TRBJ2-5; D assignment may be TRBD1 or TRBD2 (6 bases each). This CDR3 has 15 amino acids. V lost 0 bases to trimming and J lost 7 bases, with 16 bases between them. From germline, CDR1 is SGHRS and CDR2 YFSETQ. The CDR3 DNA reads as TGCGCCAGCAGCTTGGCTGTGGGGGGCGAAAGGACCCAGTACTTC. Its protein product is CASSLAVGGERTQYF.

This clonotype was detected a few times. This chain connects TRBV12-3 or TRBV12-4 to TRBJ1-2, with D perhaps TRBD1 (5 bases). CDR3 size: 14 residues. With 5 bases removed from V and 4 bases from J, the gap between germline ends came to 14 bases. In DNA form, the CDR3 reads TGTGCCAGCAGTGGCCTGGGACGGAGCTATGGCTACACCTTC. Its protein product is CASSGLGRSYGYTF.

Only a few counts were recorded for this clonotype. At one end the junction does not follow the germline gene, possibly because of a read error. This sequence joins TRBV19 and TRBJ2-1, with D uncertain. The CDR3 spans 12 residues. Germline V CDR1 and CDR2: LNHDA, SQIVND (reference sequence). CDR3 coding DNA: TGTGCCTGTAGTCCTTCGGTTCGTGAGCAGTTCTTC. Encoded protein: CACSPSVREQFF.

This chain joins TRBV20-1 and TRBJ1-5; 12 positions match TRBD1. Germline loops: CDR1 DFQATT, CDR2 SNEGSKA (reference sequence). The CDR3 consists of 18 residues. V shed 5 bases and J 6 bases; nucleotides not matched to a gene: 17. The CDR3 DNA reads as TGCAGTGCTCCTACCGGGACAGGGGGCTTTGGTACGAGTCAGCCCCAGCATTTT. Translation: CSAPTGTGGFGTSQPQHF.

This clonotype appeared many times. CDR3 amino acids: CASSLGSGGGAYEQYF. In nucleotides, the CDR3 is TGTGCCAGCAGCTTAGGAAGCGGCGGGGGAGCCTACGAGCAGTACTTC. This chain connects TRBV7-2 to TRBJ2-7, with 7 bases aligning to TRBD2. Germline V gene lookup returns CDR1 SGHTA and CDR2 FQGNSA. The CDR3 consists of 16 residues. The V and J ends lost 1 base and 2 bases, in that order; junction bases with no gene match: 8.

The chain carries TRBV20-1 and TRBJ1-1; the D is unclear. The CDR3 contains 14 residues. V was cut by 1 base and J by 1 base, with 10 bases left in between. CDR1 DFQATT and CDR2 SNEGSKA come from the germline V gene (reference sequence). The CDR3 DNA follows: TGCAGTGCTAGAGTTTGGGGAGGGAACACTGAAGCTTTCTTT. Its protein is CSARVWGGNTEAFF.

This clonotype has a handful of counts. V and J are TRBV18 and TRBJ1-4; the D gene is possibly TRBD1 (6 bases). CDR3 size: 15 residues. Germline CDR1 reads KGHSH; CDR2 reads LQKENI. V lost 2 bases and J lost 7, with 14 bases in between. The CDR3 loop is CASSPRGAPSEKLFF. In DNA form, the CDR3 reads TGTGCCAGCTCACCAAGGGGGGCGCCGAGTGAAAAACTGTTTTTT.

CDR3 DNA sequence: TGTGCCACCAGCCAGGACAGGGGGTCCTACGAGCAGTACTTC. Its protein product is CATSQDRGSYEQYF. This chain uses TRBV15 with TRBJ2-7, with 10 bases lining up with TRBD1. Germline V gives CDR1 LNHNV, CDR2 YYDKDF (reference sequence). The CDR3 runs to 14 residues. The J segment lost 1 base and the V segment lost 5 bases, leaving 2 bases of the junction unmatched.

This clonotype was detected many times. CDR3 region: CASSVEGAKNIQYF. The CDR3 nucleotides are TGTGCCAGCAGCGTAGAGGGGGCCAAAAACATTCAGTACTTC. The rearrangement joins TRBV9 to TRBJ2-4; tentative D call: TRBD1 (5 bases). This CDR3 comprises 14 residues. Per the germline V gene, CDR1 is SGDLS and CDR2 is YYNGEE. V lost 0 bases, J lost 1 base, and 5 bases lay in between.

About this clonotype itself: A read error is possible here, since a much larger clone lies one base away. Without the conserved terminal phenylalanine or tryptophan, this CDR3 likely stems from a read error. The chain is built from TRBV7-2 and TRBJ2-4; TRBD2 agrees at 12 bases. TRBJ2-7 matches the DNA end more closely, so the J call is doubtful. Germline values: CDR1 SGHTA, CDR2 FQGNSA. The CDR3 has 15 residues. The CDR3 region is CASSLASSGRAEQYL. The CDR3 DNA sequence: TGTGCCAGCAGCTTAGCGTCTAGCGGGAGGGCCGAGCAGTACCTC.